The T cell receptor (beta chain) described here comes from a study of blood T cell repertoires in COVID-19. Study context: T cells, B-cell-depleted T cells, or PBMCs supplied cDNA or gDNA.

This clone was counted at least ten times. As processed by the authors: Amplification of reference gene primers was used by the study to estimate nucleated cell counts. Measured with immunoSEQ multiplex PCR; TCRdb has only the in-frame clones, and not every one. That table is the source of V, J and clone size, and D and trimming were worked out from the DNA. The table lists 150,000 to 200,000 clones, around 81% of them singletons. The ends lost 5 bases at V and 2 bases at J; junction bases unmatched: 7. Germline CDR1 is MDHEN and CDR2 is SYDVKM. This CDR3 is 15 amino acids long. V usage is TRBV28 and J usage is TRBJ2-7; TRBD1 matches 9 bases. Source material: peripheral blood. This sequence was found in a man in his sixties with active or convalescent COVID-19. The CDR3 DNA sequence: TGTGCCAGCAGTGCCCGGGACAGGGAGACCTACGAGCAGTACTTC. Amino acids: CASSARDRETYEQYF.